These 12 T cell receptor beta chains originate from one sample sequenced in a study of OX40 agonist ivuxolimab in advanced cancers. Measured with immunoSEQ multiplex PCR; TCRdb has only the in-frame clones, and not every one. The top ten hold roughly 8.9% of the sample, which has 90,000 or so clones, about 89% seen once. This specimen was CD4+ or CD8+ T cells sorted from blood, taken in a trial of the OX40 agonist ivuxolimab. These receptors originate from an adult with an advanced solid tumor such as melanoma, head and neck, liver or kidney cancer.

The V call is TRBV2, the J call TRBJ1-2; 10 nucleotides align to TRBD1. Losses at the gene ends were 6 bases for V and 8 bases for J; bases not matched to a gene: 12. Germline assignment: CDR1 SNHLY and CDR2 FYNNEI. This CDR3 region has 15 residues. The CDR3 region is CASSPGTGDLVGYTF. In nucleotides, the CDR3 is TGTGCCAGCAGCCCCGGGACAGGGGACTTAGTAGGCTACACCTTC.

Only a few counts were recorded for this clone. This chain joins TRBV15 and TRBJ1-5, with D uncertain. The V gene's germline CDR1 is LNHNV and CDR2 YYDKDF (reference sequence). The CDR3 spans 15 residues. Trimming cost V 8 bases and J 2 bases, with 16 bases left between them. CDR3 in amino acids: CATGTRTEGNQPQHF. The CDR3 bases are TGTGCCACCGGAACACGAACAGAAGGCAATCAGCCCCAGCATTTT.

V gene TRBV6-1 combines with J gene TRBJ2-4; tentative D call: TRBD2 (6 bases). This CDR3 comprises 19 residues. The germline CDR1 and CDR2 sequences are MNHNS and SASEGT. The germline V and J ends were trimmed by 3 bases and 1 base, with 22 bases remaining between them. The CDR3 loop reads CASSDSSFGSWGAKNIQYF. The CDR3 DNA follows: TGTGCCAGCAGTGATTCTAGCTTCGGGAGTTGGGGGGCCAAAAACATTCAGTACTTC.

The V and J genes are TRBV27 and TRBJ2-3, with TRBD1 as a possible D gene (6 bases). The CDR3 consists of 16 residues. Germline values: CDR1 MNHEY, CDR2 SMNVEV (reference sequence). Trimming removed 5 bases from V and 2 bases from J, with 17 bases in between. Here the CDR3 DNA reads TGTGCCAGCAGTCCCGGGACAATAAGATCCACAGATACGCAGTATTTT. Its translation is CASSPGTIRSTDTQYF.

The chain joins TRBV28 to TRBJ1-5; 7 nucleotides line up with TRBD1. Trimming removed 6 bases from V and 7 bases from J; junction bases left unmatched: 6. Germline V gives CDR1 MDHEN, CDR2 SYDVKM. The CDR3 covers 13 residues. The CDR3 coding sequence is TGTGCCAGCAGATATACAGGGGAACAGCCCCAGCATTTT. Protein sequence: CASRYTGEQPQHF.

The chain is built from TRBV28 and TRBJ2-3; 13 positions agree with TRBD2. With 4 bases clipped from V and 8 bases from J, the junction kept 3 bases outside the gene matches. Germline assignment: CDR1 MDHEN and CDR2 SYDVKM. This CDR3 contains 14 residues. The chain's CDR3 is CASSSGLAGPTQYF. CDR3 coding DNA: TGTGCCAGCAGTTCGGGACTAGCGGGGCCTACGCAGTATTTT.

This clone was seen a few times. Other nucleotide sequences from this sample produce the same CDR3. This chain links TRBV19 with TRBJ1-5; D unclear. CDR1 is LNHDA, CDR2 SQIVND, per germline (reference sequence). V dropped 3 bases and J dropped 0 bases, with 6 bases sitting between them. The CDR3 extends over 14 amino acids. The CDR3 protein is CASSIRDSNQPQHF. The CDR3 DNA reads TGTGCCAGTAGTATCCGGGATAGCAATCAGCCCCAGCATTTT.

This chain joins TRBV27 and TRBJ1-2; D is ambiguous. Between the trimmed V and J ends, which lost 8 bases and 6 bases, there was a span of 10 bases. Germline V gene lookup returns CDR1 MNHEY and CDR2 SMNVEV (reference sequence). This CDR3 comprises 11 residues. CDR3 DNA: TGTGCCAGCCCGAGTTTAAATGGCTACACCTTC. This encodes CASPSLNGYTF.

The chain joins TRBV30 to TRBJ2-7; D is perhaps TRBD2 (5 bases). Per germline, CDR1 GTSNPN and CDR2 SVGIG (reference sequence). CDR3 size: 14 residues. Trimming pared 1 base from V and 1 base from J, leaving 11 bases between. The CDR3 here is CAWSAWEISYEQYF. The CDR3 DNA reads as TGTGCCTGGAGTGCGTGGGAGATTTCCTACGAGCAGTACTTC.

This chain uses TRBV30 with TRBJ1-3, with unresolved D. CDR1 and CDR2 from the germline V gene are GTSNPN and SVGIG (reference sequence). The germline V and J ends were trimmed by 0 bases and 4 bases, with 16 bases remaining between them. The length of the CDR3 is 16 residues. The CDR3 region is CAWSVPFRRQGNTIYF. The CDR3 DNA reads TGTGCCTGGAGTGTACCCTTCCGGAGGCAAGGAAACACCATATATTTT.

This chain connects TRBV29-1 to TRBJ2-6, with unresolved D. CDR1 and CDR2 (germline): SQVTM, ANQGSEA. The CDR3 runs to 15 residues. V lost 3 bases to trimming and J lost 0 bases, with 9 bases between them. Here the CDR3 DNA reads TGCAGCGTTGAGTCGGTGTACTCTGGGGCCAACGTCCTGACTTTC. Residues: CSVESVYSGANVLTF.

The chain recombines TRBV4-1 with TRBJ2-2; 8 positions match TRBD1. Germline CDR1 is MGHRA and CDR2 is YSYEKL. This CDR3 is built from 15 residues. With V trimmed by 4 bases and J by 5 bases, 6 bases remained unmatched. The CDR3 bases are TGCGCCAGCAGCCTAACAGGGGGTAGGACCGGGGAGCTGTTTTTT. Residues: CASSLTGGRTGELFF.